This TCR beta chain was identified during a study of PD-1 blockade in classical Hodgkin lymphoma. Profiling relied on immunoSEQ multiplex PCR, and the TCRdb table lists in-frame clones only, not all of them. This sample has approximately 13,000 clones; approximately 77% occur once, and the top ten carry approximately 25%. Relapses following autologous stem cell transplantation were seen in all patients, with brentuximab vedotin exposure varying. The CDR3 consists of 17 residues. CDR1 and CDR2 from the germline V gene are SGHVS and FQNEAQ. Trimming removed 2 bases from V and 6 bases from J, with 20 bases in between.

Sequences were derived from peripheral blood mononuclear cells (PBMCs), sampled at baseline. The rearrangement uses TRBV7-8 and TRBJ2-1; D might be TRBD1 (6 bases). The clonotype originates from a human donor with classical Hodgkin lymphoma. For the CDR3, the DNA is TGTGCCAGCAGCTTAAAACCCATGGATCCCAGGGGCAATGAGCAGTTCTTC. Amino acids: CASSLKPMDPRGNEQFF.